The T cell receptor beta chain described here comes from a study of cytomegalovirus exposure and HLA in healthy donors. Broader study findings: Investigators reported 150 to 200 TCR beta chains as tied to cytomegalovirus.

A multiplex PCR was run with 60 Vbeta primers and 13 Jbeta primers. Clones were sequenced by immunoSEQ multiplex PCR, and TCRdb holds only the in-frame ones, with some missing. The sample consists of about 200,000 clones, roughly 90% of them appearing once. This clone came up once. Its specificity is not known. Germline CDR1 is SGHRS and CDR2 is YFSETQ. The CDR3 length is 16 residues. Trimming cost V 5 bases and J 6 bases; bases outside gene matches: 12. The clonotype comes from a woman in her 30s in good health and CMV-seronegative. The gene calls are TRBV5-1 and TRBJ2-2; 8 bases are shared with TRBD2. Sequenced sample: PBMCs. The CDR3 loop is CASSRPGGGVAGELFF. The CDR3 nucleotides are TGCGCCAGCAGTCGCCCCGGGGGGGGAGTGGCCGGGGAGCTGTTTTTT.